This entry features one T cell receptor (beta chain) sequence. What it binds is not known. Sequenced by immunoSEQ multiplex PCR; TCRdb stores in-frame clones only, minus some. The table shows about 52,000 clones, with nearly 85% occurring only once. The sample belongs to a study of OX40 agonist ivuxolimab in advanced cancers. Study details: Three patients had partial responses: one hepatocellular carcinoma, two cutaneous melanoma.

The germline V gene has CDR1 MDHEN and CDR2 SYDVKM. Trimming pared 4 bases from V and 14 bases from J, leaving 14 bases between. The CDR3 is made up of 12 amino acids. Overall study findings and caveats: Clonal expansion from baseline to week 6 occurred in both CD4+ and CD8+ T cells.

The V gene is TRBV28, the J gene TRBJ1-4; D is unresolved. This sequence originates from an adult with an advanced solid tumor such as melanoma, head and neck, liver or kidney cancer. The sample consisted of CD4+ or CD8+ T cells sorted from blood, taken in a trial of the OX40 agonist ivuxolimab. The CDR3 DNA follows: TGTGCCAGCAGTTCTGACATTTCAGTGCTGTTTTTT. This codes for CASSSDISVLFF.